These 20 T cell receptor beta chains share one sample of origin, sequenced in a study of blood T cell repertoires in COVID-19. Profiled with immunoSEQ multiplex PCR; TCRdb holds only in-frame clones, not every one. The table records approximately 92,000 clones, roughly 87% of them present only once. What was sequenced was peripheral blood. The source of these receptors is a woman aged 60 to 75 with COVID-19, enrolled during active disease.

The rearrangement uses TRBV7-9 and TRBJ2-1; 7 positions match TRBD1. The J segment lost 4 bases and the V segment lost 5 bases, leaving 8 bases of the junction unmatched. CDR3 length equals 15 residues. Germline V gene lookup returns CDR1 SEHNR and CDR2 FQNEAQ (reference sequence). The chain's CDR3 is CASSPTGYGYNEQFF. The DNA of the CDR3 is TGTGCCAGCAGCCCGACAGGGTACGGATACAATGAGCAGTTCTTC. The complete variable domain, with remaining parts taken from reference TRBV7-9 and TRBJ2-1, reads DTGVSQNPRHKITKRGQNVTFRCDPISEHNRLYWYRQTLGQGPEFLTYFQNEAQLEKSRLLSDRFSAERPKGSFSTLEIQRTEQGDSAMYLCASSPTGYGYNEQFFGPGTRLTVL.

This chain joins TRBV5-1 and TRBJ2-1, with D possibly TRBD2 on 6 matching bases. The CDR3 has 14 amino acids. V was pared by 4 bases and J by 2 bases, with 10 bases between. Germline-derived CDR1 and CDR2 are SGHRS and YFSETQ. For the CDR3, the DNA is TGCGCCAGCAGCCTGCGGGGCCCCTACAATGAGCAGTTCTTC. Its translation: CASSLRGPYNEQFF.

The chain is built from TRBV6-5 and TRBJ2-7; 8 nucleotides line up with TRBD2. V was clipped by 0 bases and J by 3 bases; unmatched bases: 4. The CDR3 is made up of 15 amino acids. Germline CDR1 MNHEY, CDR2 SVGAGI. CDR3: CASSYSSGGYYEQYF. The DNA of the CDR3 is TGTGCCAGCAGTTACTCATCGGGGGGGTACTACGAGCAGTACTTC.

This clone was detected many times. Other DNA variants within this sample encode the same CDR3. This chain connects TRBV18 to TRBJ1-2; TRBD1 is a possible D gene (6 bases). V was shortened by 5 bases and J by 2 bases, with 9 bases between the two germline ends. From germline, CDR1 is KGHSH and CDR2 LQKENI. The CDR3 consists of 13 residues. CDR3 bases: TGTGCCAGCTCAGAAGACAGGAACTATGGCTACACCTTC. Translation gives CASSEDRNYGYTF.

CDR3 amino acids: CASSGGRRGAGNEQFF. Written as DNA, the CDR3 is TGTGCCAGCAGTGGCGGTAGGCGGGGGGCAGGGAATGAGCAGTTCTTC. V gene TRBV28 combines with J gene TRBJ2-1, with 8 bases identical to TRBD2. V lost 5 bases and J lost 7; bases outside the gene matches: 13. The CDR3 has 16 amino acids. Germline V gene data show CDR1 as MDHEN and CDR2 as SYDVKM.

The chain uses TRBV14 and TRBJ1-4; tentatively, D is TRBD1 (5 bases). The germline V and J ends were trimmed by 5 bases and 6 bases, with 16 bases remaining between them. Looked up from germline, CDR1 is SGHDN and CDR2 is FVKESK. CDR3 size: 15 residues. CDR3 sequence reads: CASSARQNSHEKLFF. The CDR3 DNA is TGTGCCAGCAGCGCACGACAGAATTCACATGAAAAACTGTTTTTT. The variable domain in full, with the rest retrieved from reference TRBV14 and TRBJ1-4, is EAGVTQFPSHSVIEKGQTVTLRCDPISGHDNLYWYRRVMGKEIKFLLHFVKESKQDESGMPNNRFLAERTGGTYSTLKVQPAELEDSGVYFCASSARQNSHEKLFFGSGTQLSVL.

The V gene is TRBV2, the J gene TRBJ2-1; 13 nucleotides line up with TRBD2. V lost 8 bases and J lost 9; bases outside the gene matches: 4. From germline, CDR1 is SNHLY and CDR2 FYNNEI. The CDR3 spans 13 residues. The CDR3 here is CASGGTSGVEQFF. CDR3 DNA: TGTGCCAGCGGGGGGACTAGCGGGGTTGAGCAGTTCTTC.

The chain carries TRBV6-5 and TRBJ2-1; 12 bases line up with TRBD1. CDR1 is MNHEY and CDR2 is SVGAGI in the germline V gene. The CDR3 totals 14 residues. V gave up 6 bases and J gave up 4 bases; unmatched junction bases: 1. The CDR3: CASRGQGAYNEQFF. CDR3 nucleotides: TGTGCCAGCAGGGGACAGGGGGCATACAATGAGCAGTTCTTC.

The chain uses TRBV10-3 and TRBJ2-1; 8 bases fit TRBD2. CDR3 length equals 17 residues. Germline V gives CDR1 ENHRY, CDR2 SYGVKD. The ends lost 7 bases at V and 1 base at J; junction bases unmatched: 12. The CDR3 reads CAITAGPSGGSYNEQFF. The CDR3 nucleotides are TGTGCCATCACGGCCGGGCCCAGCGGGGGATCCTACAATGAGCAGTTCTTC.

The V and J genes are TRBV6-6 and TRBJ2-3; 7 bases align to TRBD2. V was clipped by 6 bases and J by 2 bases; unmatched bases: 20. This CDR3 has 19 residues. Germline values: CDR1 MNHNY, CDR2 SVGAGI (reference sequence). The CDR3 here is CASSYRTSSPSDFTDTQYF. In DNA form, the CDR3 reads TGTGCCAGCAGCTATAGGACTAGTTCTCCATCTGATTTCACAGATACGCAGTATTTT.

This chain joins TRBV7-7 and TRBJ2-4, with a tentative D call TRBD2 (5 bases). This CDR3 is built from 16 residues. V was trimmed by 5 bases and J by 0 bases, leaving 14 bases between them. The germline gives CDR1 SSHAT, CDR2 FNYEAQ (reference sequence). The CDR3 nucleotides are TGTGCCAGCAGCCCGCCGGGATCCCTAGCCAAAAACATTCAGTACTTC. This encodes CASSPPGSLAKNIQYF. Full variable domain (missing parts from reference TRBV7-7 and TRBJ2-4): GAGVSQSPRYKVTKRGQDVTLRCDPISSHATLYWYQQALGQGPEFLTYFNYEAQPDKSGLPSDRFSAERPEGSISTLTIQRTEQRDSAMYRCASSPPGSLAKNIQYFGAGTRLSVL.

A few counts support this clone. The genes are TRBV3-1 (or the pseudogene TRBV3-2) and TRBJ1-2; TRBD1 agrees at 8 bases. CDR1 is LGHDT, CDR2 YNNKEL, per germline (reference sequence). V dropped 1 base and J dropped 6; count of bases not matched to a gene: 7. The CDR3 is 15 amino acids. Here the CDR3 DNA reads TGTGCCAGCAGCCAAGCGGGATCCAGGGGGCATGGCTACACCTTC. This codes for CASSQAGSRGHGYTF.

V usage is TRBV19 and J usage is TRBJ2-5; 9 bases line up with TRBD2. CDR1 is LNHDA and CDR2 is SQIVND in the germline V gene (reference sequence). Unmatched junction bases numbered 4, after V lost 7 bases and J lost 7 bases. This CDR3 region has 12 residues. This CDR3 reads CASISGGGTQYF. The DNA for the CDR3 is TGTGCCAGTATTAGCGGGGGTGGGACCCAGTACTTC.

The rearrangement joins TRBV5-1 to TRBJ1-4; maybe TRBD1 (6 bases). The CDR3 has 14 residues. Per the germline V gene, CDR1 is SGHRS and CDR2 is YFSETQ. V was pared by 3 bases and J by 4 bases, with 10 bases between. CDR3 sequence (DNA): TGCGCCAGCAGCTCCGGACAGCTTAATGAAAAACTGTTTTTT. Its protein is CASSSGQLNEKLFF.

V gene TRBV28 combines with J gene TRBJ1-1, with TRBD1 matching over 7 bases. Germline V gene sequence: CDR1 MDHEN, CDR2 SYDVKM. This CDR3 has 13 amino acids. V shed 7 bases, J shed 4 bases, and the junction held 6 bases outside the gene matches. The CDR3: CASKSGGPTEAFF. Written as DNA, the CDR3 is TGTGCCAGCAAGTCAGGGGGGCCCACTGAAGCTTTCTTT.

This clone was observed once. A junction end diverges from the germline sequence, so it may reflect a read error. The chain carries TRBV27 and TRBJ1-5, with no clear D. In germline, CDR1 is MNHEY, CDR2 SMNVEV (reference sequence). CDR3 length: 13 amino acids. This CDR3 is CASSLAGKQPQHF. In DNA, the CDR3 is TGTGCCAGCAGTTTGGCGGGCAAACAGCCCCAGCATTTT.

V is TRBV19 and J is TRBJ1-1, with D possibly being TRBD1 (6 bases). This CDR3 spans 14 amino acids. Trimming removed 4 bases from V and 0 bases from J, with 9 bases in between. Germline V CDR1 and CDR2: LNHDA, SQIVND (reference sequence). CDR3 protein: CASSKTGLNTEAFF. The CDR3, as DNA: TGTGCCAGTAGTAAGACAGGTTTGAACACTGAAGCTTTCTTT.

The rearrangement links TRBV9 to TRBJ2-7; D is unclear. Germline CDR1 is SGDLS and CDR2 is YYNGEE. V was clipped by 0 bases and J by 4 bases, with 17 bases between them. The CDR3 has 16 amino acids. The CDR3 nucleotides read TGTGCCAGCAGCGTAGCCGGTAGCCGAACCCTTTACGAGCAGTACTTC. Protein sequence: CASSVAGSRTLYEQYF.

J is TRBJ1-1 and V is TRBV19, with D unclear. This CDR3 is built from 12 residues. With 5 bases removed from V and 3 bases from J, the gap between germline ends came to 7 bases. CDR1 LNHDA and CDR2 SQIVND come from the germline V gene (reference sequence). The CDR3 region is CASSEEHTEAFF. The CDR3 DNA reads TGTGCCAGTAGTGAAGAGCACACTGAAGCTTTCTTT.

The chain recombines TRBV5-6 with TRBJ1-4, with a possible D match to TRBD1 (5 bases). V lost 2 bases, J lost 5 bases, and 13 bases lay in between. The CDR3 extends over 15 amino acids. Germline V gives CDR1 SGHDT, CDR2 YYEEEE. The CDR3 DNA is TGTGCCAGCAGCTTACGGTCAGGGATAAATGAAAAACTGTTTTTT. Its protein product is CASSLRSGINEKLFF.